This TCR beta chain derives from a study of blood T cell repertoires in COVID-19. Participants' own reports of clinical history determined their cohort assignment. The authors' processing: Reference gene primers were amplified, and this amplification served to estimate nucleated cell counts. Repertoires were generated with immunoSEQ multiplex PCR, while TCRdb's copy carries only in-frame clones and drops some. V and J calls and clone size follow that table, whereas D and trimming were derived from the DNA. The sample carries around 130,000 clones, 84% recorded once. Germline V gene data show CDR1 as MDHEN and CDR2 as SYDVKM. The CDR3 totals 14 residues. The V end lost 5 bases, the J end lost 7 bases, and 17 bases lay between the germline ends.

The source is a man aged 40-49 years with acute COVID-19. Sequences were obtained from PBMCs or T cells enriched from blood (not recorded which). The chain has TRBV28 and TRBJ1-2; D call uncertain. The CDR3 sequence: CASSLDATWLGYTF. The CDR3 DNA reads as TGTGCCAGCAGTCTTGACGCGACATGGCTTGGCTACACCTTC.